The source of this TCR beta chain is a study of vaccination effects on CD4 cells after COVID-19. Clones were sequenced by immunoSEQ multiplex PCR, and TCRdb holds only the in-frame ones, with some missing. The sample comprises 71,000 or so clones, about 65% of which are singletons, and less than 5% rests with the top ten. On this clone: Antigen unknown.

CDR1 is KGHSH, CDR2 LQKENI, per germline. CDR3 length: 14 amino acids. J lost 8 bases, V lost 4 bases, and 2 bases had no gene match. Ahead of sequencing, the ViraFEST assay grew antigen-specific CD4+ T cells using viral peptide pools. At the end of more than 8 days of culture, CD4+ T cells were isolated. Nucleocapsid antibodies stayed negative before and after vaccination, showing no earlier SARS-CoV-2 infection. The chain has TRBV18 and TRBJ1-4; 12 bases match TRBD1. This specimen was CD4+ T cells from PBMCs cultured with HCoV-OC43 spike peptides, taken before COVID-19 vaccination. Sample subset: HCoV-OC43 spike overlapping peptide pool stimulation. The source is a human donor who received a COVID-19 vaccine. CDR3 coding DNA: TGTGCCAGCTCACTAGGGACAGGGGGCGAAAAACTGTTTTTT. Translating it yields CASSLGTGGEKLFF. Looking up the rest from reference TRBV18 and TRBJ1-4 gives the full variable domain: NAGVMQNPRHLVRRRGQEARLRCSPMKGHSHVYWYRQLPEEGLKFMVYLQKENIIDESGMPKERFSAEFPKEGPSILRIQQVVRGDSAAYFCASSLGTGGEKLFFGSGTQLSVL.